This entry lists 15 T cell receptor beta chains sequenced from one sample in a study of cytomegalovirus exposure and HLA in healthy donors. The PCR ran on 60 Vbeta and 13 Jbeta primers. TCRdb's table, derived via immunoSEQ multiplex PCR, lists solely in-frame clones and lacks some. The table records over 200,000 clones, over 65% of them present only once. The sample consisted of PBMCs. All receptors derive from a human donor in good health.

The table lists this clone with a count of one. The chain is built from TRBV7-9 and TRBJ2-5, with 10 bases that match TRBD1. Unmatched junction bases numbered 14, after V lost 3 bases and J lost 10 bases. The CDR3 sequence is 16 residues long. Per the germline V gene, CDR1 is SEHNR and CDR2 is FQNEAQ (reference sequence). The CDR3 loop is CASSLWRDRGRSDQYF. As DNA, the CDR3 is TGTGCCAGCAGCTTGTGGAGGGACAGGGGCCGTTCGGACCAGTACTTC.

The chain carries TRBV5-1 and TRBJ2-1; TRBD2 aligns across 10 bases. This CDR3 is 15 amino acids long. The germline V gene encodes CDR1 SGHRS and CDR2 YFSETQ. With 1 base clipped from V and 3 bases from J, the junction kept 1 base outside the gene matches. In nucleotides, the CDR3 is TGCGCCAGCAGCTTGACTAGCGGGATCTACAATGAGCAGTTCTTC. This codes for CASSLTSGIYNEQFF.

The chain couples TRBV5-1 to TRBJ1-2; 8 bases line up with TRBD1. CDR3 length: 15 residues. Germline values: CDR1 SGHRS, CDR2 YFSETQ. V gave up 4 bases and J gave up 5 bases; unmatched junction bases: 10. CDR3 sequence: CASSPGQGLGYGYTF. Here the CDR3 DNA reads TGCGCCAGCAGCCCCGGACAGGGCCTAGGGTATGGCTACACCTTC.

This chain joins TRBV18 and TRBJ2-3, with 8 bases fitting TRBD1. Germline V gene lookup returns CDR1 KGHSH and CDR2 LQKENI. This CDR3 region has 16 residues. Trimming cost V 1 base and J 3 bases; bases outside gene matches: 6. The CDR3 region has the DNA TGTGCCAGCTCACCACGGACAGGGAGACTAACAGATACGCAGTATTTT. Translation gives CASSPRTGRLTDTQYF.

The rearrangement links TRBV2 to TRBJ2-1; no firm D call. V lost 2 bases to trimming and J lost 0 bases, with 8 bases between them. The CDR3 sequence is 15 residues long. Germline V CDR1 and CDR2: SNHLY, FYNNEI. This chain's CDR3 is CASSEWRSSYNEQFF. As DNA, the CDR3 is TGTGCCAGCAGTGAATGGCGGAGCTCCTACAATGAGCAGTTCTTC.

The CDR3 DNA reads as TGCGCCAGCAGCTCACTAGCGGGAGGTACTGACGAGCAGTACTTC. Translating gives CASSSLAGGTDEQYF. The V gene is TRBV5-1, the J gene TRBJ2-7; 12 positions agree with TRBD2. J gave up 5 bases and V 3 bases, and 6 bases lay outside the gene matches. CDR1 and CDR2 from the germline V gene are SGHRS and YFSETQ. The CDR3 has 15 amino acids.

This chain links TRBV11-1 with TRBJ2-7; 8 nucleotides align to TRBD1. Germline trimming cut 5 bases from V and 5 bases from J; bases unmatched to any gene: 8. The CDR3 totals 14 residues. The germline V gene has CDR1 SGHAT and CDR2 FQDESV (reference sequence). Written as DNA, the CDR3 is TGTGCCAGCAGCACAGGGGGTAACCGCAACGAGCAGTACTTC. Translating it yields CASSTGGNRNEQYF.

The chain uses TRBV5-4 and TRBJ2-5, with D possibly being TRBD1 (5 bases). This CDR3 spans 15 amino acids. Looked up from germline, CDR1 is SGHNT and CDR2 is YYREEE (reference sequence). V gave up 3 bases and J gave up 4 bases, with 16 bases separating them. The CDR3 DNA reads as TGTGCCAGCAGCTCTGTTGTAAGGGGTACAGAGACCCAGTACTTC. This codes for CASSSVVRGTETQYF.

The chain carries TRBV5-6 and TRBJ2-1, with 12 bases fitting TRBD2. The CDR3 is made up of 14 amino acids. The junction had 6 bases not matched to a gene; V was cut back by 4 bases and J by 10 bases. The V gene's germline CDR1 is SGHDT and CDR2 YYEEEE. The CDR3 bases are TGTGCCAGCAGCCCCCTGGGGACTAGCGGGGAGCAGTTCTTC. Protein product: CASSPLGTSGEQFF.

The CDR3 DNA follows: TGTGCCAGCAGCTTATATGGAGACACCGGGGAGCTGTTTTTT. Protein: CASSLYGDTGELFF. V gene TRBV7-6 combines with J gene TRBJ2-2; D not certain. V was clipped by 2 bases and J by 3 bases, with 7 bases between them. The CDR3 loop spans 14 amino acids. The germline V gene encodes CDR1 SGHVS and CDR2 FNYEAQ. Full variable domain (outside the CDR3, taken from reference TRBV7-6 and TRBJ2-2): GAGVSQSPRYKVTKRGQDVALRCDPISGHVSLYWYRQALGQGPEFLTYFNYEAQQDKSGLPNDRFSAERPEGSISTLTIQRTEQRDSAMYRCASSLYGDTGELFFGEGSRLTVL.

V and J are TRBV6-5 and TRBJ2-1; 10 positions match TRBD2. With V trimmed by 6 bases and J by 9 bases, 8 bases remained unmatched. Looked up from germline, CDR1 is MNHEY and CDR2 is SVGAGI. This CDR3 is built from 14 residues. The CDR3 loop is CASRLTSGKAEQFF. The CDR3 DNA sequence: TGTGCCAGCAGACTTACTAGCGGGAAGGCTGAGCAGTTCTTC.

The rearrangement uses TRBV6-4 and TRBJ2-7, with D perhaps matching TRBD1 (5 bases). Germline CDR1 reads MRHNA; CDR2 reads SNTAGT. The length of the CDR3 is 14 residues. V was clipped by 4 bases and J by 2 bases, with 12 bases between them. CDR3 in amino acids: CASSVRQRPYEQYF. CDR3 coding DNA: TGTGCCAGCAGTGTCAGACAGAGGCCCTACGAGCAGTACTTC.

The V call is TRBV5-4, the J call TRBJ1-3, with TRBD1 identical over 9 bases. The J segment lost 8 bases and the V segment lost 0 bases, leaving 6 bases of the junction unmatched. Germline CDR1 SGHNT, CDR2 YYREEE (reference sequence). This CDR3 is built from 15 residues. The CDR3 here is CASSLDRGLADTIYF. CDR3 coding DNA: TGTGCCAGCAGCTTGGACAGGGGGCTTGCGGACACCATATATTTT.

There are a few counts of this clone. The CDR3 protein is CASSLGKGPGNEAFF. The DNA for the CDR3 is TGTGCCAGCAGCTTAGGGAAGGGGCCAGGGAATGAAGCTTTCTTT. The rearrangement links TRBV7-2 to TRBJ1-1; tentatively, D is TRBD1 (5 bases). Germline CDR1 SGHTA, CDR2 FQGNSA. The V gene lost 1 base and the J gene lost 7 bases, with 16 bases spanning the gap. The CDR3 has 15 amino acids.

This clone has only a few counts. The rearrangement links TRBV2 to TRBJ2-5, with a tentative D call TRBD2 (5 bases). Germline CDR1 and CDR2: SNHLY and FYNNEI. The CDR3 extends over 15 amino acids. Trimming removed 1 base at V and 2 bases at J, with 11 bases between. The CDR3 DNA reads TGTGCCAGCAGTGAAGTAAGCCGGGAACAAGAGACCCAGTACTTC. Translated: CASSEVSREQETQYF.